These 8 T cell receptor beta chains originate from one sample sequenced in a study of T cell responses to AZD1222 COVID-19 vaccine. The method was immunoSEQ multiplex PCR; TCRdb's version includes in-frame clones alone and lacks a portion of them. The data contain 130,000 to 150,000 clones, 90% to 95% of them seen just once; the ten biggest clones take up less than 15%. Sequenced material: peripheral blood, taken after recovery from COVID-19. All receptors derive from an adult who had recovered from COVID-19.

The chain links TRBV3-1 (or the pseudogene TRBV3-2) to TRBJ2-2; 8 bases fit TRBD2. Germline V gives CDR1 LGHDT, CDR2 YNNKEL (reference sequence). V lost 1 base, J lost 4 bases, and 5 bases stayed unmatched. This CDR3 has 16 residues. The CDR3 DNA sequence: TGTGCCAGCAGCCAAGTACGACTAGCGAGCACCGGGGAGCTGTTTTTT. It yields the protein CASSQVRLASTGELFF.

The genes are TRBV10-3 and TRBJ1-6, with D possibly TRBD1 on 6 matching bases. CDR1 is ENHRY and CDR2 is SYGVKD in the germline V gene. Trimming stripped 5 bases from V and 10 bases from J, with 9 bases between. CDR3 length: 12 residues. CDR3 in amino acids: CAISRTGSPLHF. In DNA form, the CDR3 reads TGTGCCATCAGTCGAACAGGGTCACCCCTCCACTTT.

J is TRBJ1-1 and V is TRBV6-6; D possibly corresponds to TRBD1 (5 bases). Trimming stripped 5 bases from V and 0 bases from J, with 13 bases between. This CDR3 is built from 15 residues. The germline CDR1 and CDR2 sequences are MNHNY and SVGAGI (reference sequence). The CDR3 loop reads CASSRLTAMNTEAFF. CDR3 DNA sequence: TGTGCCAGCAGTCGATTGACAGCTATGAACACTGAAGCTTTCTTT.

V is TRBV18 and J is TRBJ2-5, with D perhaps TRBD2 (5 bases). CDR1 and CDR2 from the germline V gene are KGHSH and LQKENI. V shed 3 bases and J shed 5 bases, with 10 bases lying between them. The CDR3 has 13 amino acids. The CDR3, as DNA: TGTGCCAGCTCACCCGTGTCGGGGGAGACCCAGTACTTC. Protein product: CASSPVSGETQYF.

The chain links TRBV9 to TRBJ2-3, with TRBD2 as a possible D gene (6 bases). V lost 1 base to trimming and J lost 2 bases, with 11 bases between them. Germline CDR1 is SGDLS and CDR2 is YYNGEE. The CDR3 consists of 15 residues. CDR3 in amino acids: CASSVTSPFTDTQYF. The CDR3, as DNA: TGTGCCAGCAGCGTAACTAGCCCGTTCACAGATACGCAGTATTTT.

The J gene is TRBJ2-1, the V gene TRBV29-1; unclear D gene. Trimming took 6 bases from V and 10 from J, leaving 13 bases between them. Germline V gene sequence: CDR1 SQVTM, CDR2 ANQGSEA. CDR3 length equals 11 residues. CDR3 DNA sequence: TGCAGCGTGAGCACCCTTAGGGAGCAGTTCTTC. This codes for CSVSTLREQFF.

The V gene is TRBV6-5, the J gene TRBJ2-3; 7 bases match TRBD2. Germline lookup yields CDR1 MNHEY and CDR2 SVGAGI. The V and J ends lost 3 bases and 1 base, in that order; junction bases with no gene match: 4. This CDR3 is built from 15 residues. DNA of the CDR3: TGTGCCAGCAGTTATTCTAGCGGAGGCACAGATACGCAGTATTTT. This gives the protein CASSYSSGGTDTQYF.

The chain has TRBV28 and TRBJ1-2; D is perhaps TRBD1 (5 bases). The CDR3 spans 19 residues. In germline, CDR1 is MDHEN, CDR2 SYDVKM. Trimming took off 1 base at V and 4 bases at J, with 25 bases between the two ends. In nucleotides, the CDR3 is TGTGCCAGCAGTTTATCAGGCGGCAGGGTTCCACTGCTCCGCTATGGCTACACCTTC. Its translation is CASSLSGGRVPLLRYGYTF.